This is a list of T cell receptor beta chains from one sample in a study of control samples from healthy donors and cancer patients. Produced via immunoSEQ multiplex PCR; TCRdb's table is partial and in-frame only. The repertoire holds about 64,000 clones, approximately 92% seen once, with roughly 1.5% in the top ten. Sequenced material: PBMCs. The receptors come from a man aged 40-49 years with colorectal cancer. Both conserved end residues are part of each CDR3. D genes are given only for firm matches.

>.|TRBV5-6|TRBJ2-1
CASNSLGARYNEQFF
TGTGCCAGCAACTCCTTGGGGGCCCGATACAATGAGCAGTTCTTC
>.|TRBV11-2|TRBJ2-2
CASSLDGVYTGELFF
TGTGCCAGCAGCTTAGACGGGGTTTATACCGGGGAGCTGTTTTTT
>.|TRBV5-6|TRBJ1-6
CASSLTQAKHSPLHF
TGTGCCAGCAGCTTGACACAGGCCAAGCATTCACCCCTCCACTTT
>.|TRBV4-2|TRBJ2-1
CASSQAYGQSDNEQFF
TGTGCCAGCAGCCAAGCTTATGGACAGAGTGACAATGAGCAGTTCTTC
>.|TRBV11-3|TRBJ2-4
CASSLQGIGGDIQYF
TGTGCCAGCAGTCTACAGGGTATTGGGGGGGACATTCAGTACTTC
>.|TRBV21-1|TRBJ1-5
CASSNYGGRLVSNQPQHF
TGTGCCAGCAGCAATTATGGGGGGCGCCTAGTTAGCAATCAGCCCCAGCATTTT
>TRBD1|TRBV7-2|TRBJ1-3
CASSLHGQVQNTIYF
TGTGCCAGCAGCTTACATGGACAGGTTCAAAACACCATATATTTT
>.|TRBV6-5|TRBJ2-7
CASGKAGVIYEQYF
TGTGCCAGCGGTAAGGCAGGGGTTATCTACGAGCAGTACTTC
>.|TRBV5-1|TRBJ2-7
CASSPPGQSYEQYF
TGCGCCAGCAGCCCCCCCGGGCAATCCTACGAGCAGTACTTC
>.|TRBV19|TRBJ1-1
CASINRGGTEAFF
TGTGCCAGTATTAATAGGGGGGGTACTGAAGCTTTCTTT